One and the same sample provided the 26 T cell receptor beta chains below, sequenced in a study of T cell repertoires in cytomegalovirus infection. The antigens for these receptors are not known. MiXCR was run by TCRdb on the reads, yielding one entry per CDR3 protein. This repertoire shows approximately 140,000 distinct CDR3 sequences, roughly a quarter found once; its top ten account for around 32%. Sequencing was performed on PBMCs, sequenced either directly or after in vitro stimulation (not recorded which). These receptors were taken from a human donor in good health (CMV status not recorded). Some clones in this sample may be carry-over from other donors' samples.

This clonotype was recorded a few times. J is TRBJ1-1 and V is TRBV19; weak D call: TRBD1 (5 bases). This CDR3 region has 14 residues. CDR1 is LNHDA and CDR2 is SQIVND in the germline V gene (reference sequence). V was pared by 3 bases and J by 3 bases, with 11 bases between. The CDR3 here is CASSIRVGDTEAFF. As DNA, the CDR3 is TGTGCCAGTAGTATCAGGGTTGGAGACACTGAAGCTTTCTTT.

This clonotype was picked up a small number of times. The chain couples TRBV12-3 or TRBV12-4 to TRBJ2-3; 13 bases fit TRBD2. V shed 6 bases, J shed 5 bases, and the junction held 5 bases outside the gene matches. This CDR3 comprises 15 residues. The CDR3 DNA follows: TGTGCCAGCAGACTAGCGGGAGGGCATAGAGATACGCAGTATTTT. It translates to CASRLAGGHRDTQYF.

The V call is TRBV6-2 or TRBV6-3, the J call TRBJ2-1; unclear D gene. V lost 4 bases and J 0 bases, leaving 7 bases between the germline ends. The germline V gene encodes CDR1 MNHEY and CDR2 SVGEGT. The CDR3 is 14 residues long. CDR3 amino acids: CASSSQYSYNEQFF. In nucleotides, the CDR3 is TGTGCCAGCAGTTCCCAGTACTCCTACAATGAGCAGTTCTTC.

In this sample, this clonotype turned up many times. The chain recombines TRBV7-2 with TRBJ2-2; 9 positions match TRBD2. Unmatched junction bases numbered 10, after V lost 3 bases and J lost 5 bases. In germline, CDR1 is SGHTA, CDR2 FQGNSA. The CDR3 totals 17 residues. CDR3 residues: CASSFPPLAGYTGELFF. In nucleotides, the CDR3 is TGTGCCAGCAGCTTCCCCCCTCTAGCGGGATATACCGGGGAGCTGTTTTTT.

The V gene is TRBV6-5, the J gene TRBJ2-3; 10 bases are shared with TRBD2. The CDR3 spans 17 residues. V trimming: 8 bases; J trimming: 1 base; junction bases outside the gene matches: 12. Germline CDR1 is MNHEY and CDR2 is SVGAGI. The CDR3 DNA reads as TGTGCCAGCGGTCTAGCGGGAGTTGGGGTTGGCACAGATACGCAGTATTTT. As protein: CASGLAGVGVGTDTQYF.

CDR3 DNA: TGCGCCAGCAGCCAGCCCCCCCACAGCCTAATAGAGGAGACCCAGTACTTC. Protein: CASSQPPHSLIEETQYF. V is TRBV4-1 and J is TRBJ2-5; D remains ambiguous. In germline, CDR1 is MGHRA, CDR2 YSYEKL. The CDR3 sequence is 17 residues long. The V and J ends lost 3 bases and 5 bases respectively, with 22 bases between them.

This chain links TRBV6-1 with TRBJ2-7; TRBD2 matches 10 bases. J was trimmed by 3 bases and V by 7 bases; bases with no gene match: 9. The CDR3 runs 15 residues. Germline lookup yields CDR1 MNHNS and CDR2 SASEGT. The CDR3 is CASTPKLAGLYEQYF. The CDR3 DNA follows: TGTGCCAGCACCCCCAAACTAGCGGGACTCTACGAGCAGTACTTC.

This chain links TRBV7-2 with TRBJ2-5; no reliable D call. Trimming took 4 bases from V and 1 from J, leaving 10 bases between them. The CDR3 runs 14 residues. Germline V gene lookup returns CDR1 SGHTA and CDR2 FQGNSA. The CDR3 region is CASSSRNRQETQYF. The CDR3 nucleotides read TGTGCCAGCAGCTCCCGGAACCGCCAAGAGACCCAGTACTTC.

This chain uses TRBV20-1 with TRBJ2-3; D unresolved. V was pared by 1 base and J by 1 base, with 18 bases between. The CDR3 runs 17 residues. Germline CDR1 is DFQATT and CDR2 is SNEGSKA (reference sequence). As DNA, the CDR3 is TGCAGTGCTAGAGGAAAAAAGGCTTTACCCCGCACAGATACGCAGTATTTT. The encoded protein is CSARGKKALPRTDTQYF.

This clonotype has just a few counts. This chain links TRBV19 with TRBJ1-3; 7 bases map to TRBD1. J gave up 0 bases and V 3 bases, and 5 bases lay outside the gene matches. The CDR3 covers 16 residues. The germline CDR1 and CDR2 sequences are LNHDA and SQIVND (reference sequence). The CDR3 reads CASSIRDSYSGNTIYF. In nucleotides, the CDR3 is TGTGCCAGTAGTATTCGGGACAGTTACTCTGGAAACACCATATATTTT.

The gene calls are TRBV27 and TRBJ1-5, with a possible D match to TRBD1 (5 bases). Per germline, CDR1 MNHEY and CDR2 SMNVEV (reference sequence). CDR3 length: 14 amino acids. Trimming pared 6 bases from V and 3 bases from J, leaving 12 bases between. CDR3 residues: CASSPQGINQPQHF. The CDR3 DNA is TGTGCCAGCAGCCCCCAGGGCATCAATCAGCCCCAGCATTTT.

This clonotype was counted ten times or more. V and J are TRBV7-2 and TRBJ2-4; D is tentatively TRBD1 or TRBD2 (5 bases each). Trimming took off 8 bases at V and 0 bases at J, with 17 bases between the two ends. The CDR3 totals 16 residues. CDR1 and CDR2 (germline): SGHTA, FQGNSA. Here the CDR3 reads CASSPGLAVAKNIQYF. In nucleotides, the CDR3 is TGTGCCAGCTCACCGGGGCTAGCCGTAGCCAAAAACATTCAGTACTTC.

This clonotype was picked up a small number of times. Germline and junction disagree at one end, which may indicate a read error. The J gene is TRBJ2-7, the V gene TRBV7-2, with 9 positions matching TRBD2. CDR1 and CDR2 from the germline V gene are SGHTA and FQGNSA. The CDR3 has 12 amino acids. The CDR3, as DNA: TGTGCCAGCAGCTTAAGTCTAGCGGGACGGGACTTC. Residues: CASSLSLAGRDF.

The V call is TRBV19, the J call TRBJ1-1; no clear D. The CDR3 runs 13 residues. Germline V gene data show CDR1 as LNHDA and CDR2 as SQIVND (reference sequence). The V end was cut by 7 bases, the J end by 6 bases, with 15 bases between. DNA for the CDR3: TGTGCCAGTACGCTGTCGGCCGACGCTGAAGCTTTCTTT. Translation: CASTLSADAEAFF.

This clonotype was observed a handful of times. DNA of the CDR3: TGTGCCAGCAGCTTAGCCCGGACAGTAGAGACCCAGTACTTC. It codes for CASSLARTVETQYF. The V gene is TRBV11-3, the J gene TRBJ2-5, with a tentative D call TRBD1 (6 bases). The germline CDR1 and CDR2 sequences are SGHNT and YENEEA. This CDR3 is 14 amino acids long. V was pared by 1 base and J by 4 bases, with 10 bases between.

This clonotype was seen repeatedly, ten times or more. This chain uses TRBV19 with TRBJ2-1; 7 bases are shared with TRBD1. The CDR3 is made up of 15 amino acids. With V trimmed by 5 bases and J by 2 bases, 6 bases remained unmatched. Germline V gives CDR1 LNHDA, CDR2 SQIVND (reference sequence). The CDR3 reads CASSLQGLAYNEQFF. CDR3 bases: TGTGCCAGTAGTCTACAGGGGCTCGCCTACAATGAGCAGTTCTTC. The full variable domain, its missing parts supplied by reference TRBV19 and TRBJ2-1, is DGGITQSPKYLFRKEGQNVTLSCEQNLNHDAMYWYRQDPGQGLRLIYYSQIVNDFQKGDIAEGYSVSREKKESFPLTVTSAQKNPTAFYLCASSLQGLAYNEQFFGPGTRLTVL.

In this sample, this clonotype turned up a few times. The genes are TRBV7-2 and TRBJ2-3; maybe TRBD2 (5 bases). This CDR3 is 15 amino acids long. CDR1 is SGHTA and CDR2 is FQGNSA in the germline V gene. The germline V and J ends were trimmed by 3 bases and 2 bases, with 12 bases remaining between them. CDR3 protein: CASSFVGLNTDTQYF. The CDR3 coding sequence is TGTGCCAGCAGCTTCGTAGGACTGAACACAGATACGCAGTATTTT.

This clonotype was seen more than once but under ten times. The DNA for the CDR3 is TGTGCCAGCAGTGGGACCTACGAGCAGTACTTC. Translating it yields CASSGTYEQYF. The rearrangement links TRBV6-2 or TRBV6-3 to TRBJ2-7; D is unresolved. In germline, CDR1 is MNHEY, CDR2 SVGEGT. CDR3 length equals 11 residues. V lost 5 bases to trimming and J lost 2 bases, with 4 bases between them.

The chain joins TRBV11-3 to TRBJ2-2; D not certain. The CDR3 sequence is 16 residues long. Deletions cut 1 base from V and 1 base from J, with 10 bases between. Germline CDR1 reads SGHNT; CDR2 reads YENEEA. The CDR3 region is CASSLVSLGNTGELFF. CDR3 coding DNA: TGTGCCAGCAGCTTAGTATCATTGGGGAACACCGGGGAGCTGTTTTTT.

This clonotype was recorded a few times. This chain uses TRBV6-2 or TRBV6-3 with TRBJ2-7, with D perhaps matching TRBD1 (5 bases). Germline V gives CDR1 MNHEY, CDR2 SVGEGT. The CDR3 consists of 13 residues. Trimming left V 6 bases short and J 3 bases short, with 12 bases between. This chain's CDR3 is CASRPRQLYEQYV. DNA for the CDR3: TGTGCCAGCAGACCTCGACAGCTCTACGAGCAGTACGTC.

This clonotype was detected many times. This chain joins TRBV7-2 and TRBJ1-5; D not certain. V lost 1 base and J 5 bases, leaving 3 bases between the germline ends. The CDR3 covers 12 residues. CDR1 is SGHTA and CDR2 is FQGNSA in the germline V gene. CDR3 bases: TGTGCCAGCAGCTTAGAAGATCAGCCCCAGCATTTT. It codes for CASSLEDQPQHF.

This chain uses TRBV24-1 with TRBJ2-1; D might be TRBD2 (5 bases). V dropped 4 bases and J dropped 10 bases, with 13 bases sitting between them. Germline V gene sequence: CDR1 KGHDR, CDR2 SFDVKD. This CDR3 is 13 amino acids long. CDR3 sequence (DNA): TGTGCCACCAGTGACTCGGACTTATACGAGCAGTTCTTC. Residues: CATSDSDLYEQFF.

This clonotype came up many times. The CDR3 spells CASSSPGAANEKLFF. CDR3 nucleotide sequence: TGTGCCAGCAGTTCCCCAGGGGCGGCTAATGAAAAACTGTTTTTT. This sequence joins TRBV7-2 and TRBJ1-4; D perhaps matches TRBD1 (6 bases). The V end was cut by 6 bases, the J end by 3 bases, with 14 bases between. The CDR3 is 15 amino acids. Germline lookup yields CDR1 SGHTA and CDR2 FQGNSA. The variable domain in full, with the rest retrieved from reference TRBV7-2 and TRBJ1-4, is GAGVSQSPSNKVTEKGKDVELRCDPISGHTALYWYRQSLGQGLEFLIYFQGNSAPDKSGLPSDRFSAERTGGSVSTLTIQRTQQEDSAVYLCASSSPGAANEKLFFGSGTQLSVL.

The rearrangement uses TRBV19 and TRBJ2-1; TRBD2 matches at 9 bases. Germline loops: CDR1 LNHDA, CDR2 SQIVND (reference sequence). The V gene end was trimmed by 2 bases and the J gene end by 3 bases; junction bases not matched to a gene: 2. The CDR3 loop spans 15 amino acids. This CDR3 reads CASSIRREGYNEQFF. The CDR3 bases are TGTGCCAGTAGTATAAGGCGGGAGGGCTACAATGAGCAGTTCTTC.

This clonotype was seen more than once but under ten times. The rearrangement joins TRBV20-1 to TRBJ2-1; TRBD2 aligns across 14 bases. This CDR3 comprises 19 residues. With V trimmed by 6 bases and J by 1 base, 14 bases remained unmatched. The V gene's germline CDR1 is DFQATT and CDR2 SNEGSKA (reference sequence). The CDR3 coding sequence is TGCAGTGCAACGAAAAGTCCCGGGACTAGCGGGAGTTCCTACAATGAGCAGTTCTTC. This encodes CSATKSPGTSGSSYNEQFF.

The CDR3 nucleotides are TGTGCCATCAGTGATACAGGGGCGACTAGCACAGATACGCAGTATTTT. Translation gives CAISDTGATSTDTQYF. The V and J genes are TRBV10-3 and TRBJ2-3; 7 bases agree with TRBD1. Germline-derived CDR1 and CDR2 are ENHRY and SYGVKD. CDR3 length: 16 residues. V lost 3 bases and J lost 0; bases outside the gene matches: 6.